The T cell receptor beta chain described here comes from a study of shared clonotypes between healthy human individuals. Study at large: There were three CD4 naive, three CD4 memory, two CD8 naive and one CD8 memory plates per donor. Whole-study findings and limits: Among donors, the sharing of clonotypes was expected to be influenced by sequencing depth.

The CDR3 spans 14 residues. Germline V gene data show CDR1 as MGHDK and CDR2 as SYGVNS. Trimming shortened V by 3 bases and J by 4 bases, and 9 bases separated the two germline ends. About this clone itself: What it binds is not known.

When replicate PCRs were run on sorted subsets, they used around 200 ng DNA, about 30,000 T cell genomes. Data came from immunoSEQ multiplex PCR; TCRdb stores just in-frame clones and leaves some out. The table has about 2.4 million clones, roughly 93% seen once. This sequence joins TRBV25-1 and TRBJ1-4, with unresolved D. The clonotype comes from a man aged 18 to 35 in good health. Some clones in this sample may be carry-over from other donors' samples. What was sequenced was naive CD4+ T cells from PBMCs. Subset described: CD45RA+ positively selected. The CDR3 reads CASSDPRDNEKLFF. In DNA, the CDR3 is TGTGCCAGCAGTGACCCGAGGGATAATGAAAAACTGTTTTTT.